These T cell receptor beta chains were read from a single sample in a study of T cells in Graves' hyperthyroidism and ophthalmopathy. A single record per CDR3 protein comes from TCRdb applying MiXCR to the multiplex PCR reads. The sample carries hundreds of thousands of distinct CDR3 sequences, about 15% recorded once. What was sequenced was blood. These receptors all come from a woman aged 18-29 years with Graves' hyperthyroidism. Both conserved end residues are part of each CDR3.

V	J	length	CDR3
TRBV24-1	TRBJ2-3	14	CATRDRGAADTRYF
TRBV20-1	TRBJ2-7	12	CSARASPYEQYF
TRBV3-1	TRBJ1-2	12	CASSRTTYGYTF
TRBV6-2/TRBV6-3	TRBJ2-5	18	CASSYPWTSGRVQETQYF
TRBV20-1	TRBJ1-1	14	CSARPGTGFPEAFF
TRBV30	TRBJ2-7	13	CAWRLAGGYEQYF
TRBV2	TRBJ1-5	17	CASRGDTNPYSNQPQHF
TRBV11-3	TRBJ1-1	17	CASSLGARDRENTEAFF
TRBV28	TRBJ2-7	13	CASIGSLGYEQYF
TRBV18	TRBJ1-2	15	CASSPSRPAPDGYTF